This TCR beta chain came from a study of radiation and T cells in renal cell carcinoma. Treatment defined: treatment-naive control, cytoreductive nephrectomy. Treatment-naive patients without radiation supplied the control tumors at nephrectomy. This renal cell carcinoma was of the clear cell type. Controls included several female and roughly 12 male donors, resected 2011 to 2014. Sequencing was performed with immunoSEQ multiplex PCR; in TCRdb, only in-frame clones are kept and a portion is missing. The data show about 14,000 clones, about 56% seen once. The starting material was tumor tissue, obtained from a patient whose treatment was nephrectomy without radiotherapy. This TCR was sampled from a man aged 50 to 59 with renal cell carcinoma.

CDR3 DNA: TGTGCCAGCAGTGAAGGGCAGGGACAGGGGTACGAGCAGTACTTC. Amino acid sequence: CASSEGQGQGYEQYF. The V and J genes are TRBV25-1 and TRBJ2-7; the match to TRBD1 covers 10 bases. CDR1 is MGHDK and CDR2 is SYGVNS in the germline V gene. The CDR3 has 15 residues. V dropped 2 bases and J dropped 4; count of bases not matched to a gene: 5.